The clone carrying this T cell receptor (beta chain) was counted once. Its antigen is unknown. The data are from a study of CD8 T cells in Susac syndrome. Points from the study as a whole: By the study's own acknowledgment, its TCR sequencing and HLA analysis included relatively few individuals.

The germline CDR1 and CDR2 sequences are SQVTM and ANQGSEA. There are 14 residues in the CDR3. V lost 3 bases to trimming and J lost 6 bases; unmatched junction nucleotides: 1. CD8+ and CD4+ T cells were negatively isolated; TEMRA cells were FACS-enriched. cDNA came from 0.5 to 1 ug RNA primed by random hexamers. In TCRdb, the immunoSEQ multiplex PCR reads were re-called with MiXCR into one record per CDR3 protein. This table holds 250,000 to 300,000 distinct CDR3 sequences, approximately 91% found once. This TCR came from a human donor with multiple sclerosis. This sequence joins TRBV29-1 and TRBJ2-2; 13 bases fit TRBD2. Sample: CD8+ T cells from PBMCs. The CDR3 DNA sequence: TGCAGCGTTGAGGGACTAGCGGGACCCGGGGAGCTGTTTTTT. This codes for CSVEGLAGPGELFF.